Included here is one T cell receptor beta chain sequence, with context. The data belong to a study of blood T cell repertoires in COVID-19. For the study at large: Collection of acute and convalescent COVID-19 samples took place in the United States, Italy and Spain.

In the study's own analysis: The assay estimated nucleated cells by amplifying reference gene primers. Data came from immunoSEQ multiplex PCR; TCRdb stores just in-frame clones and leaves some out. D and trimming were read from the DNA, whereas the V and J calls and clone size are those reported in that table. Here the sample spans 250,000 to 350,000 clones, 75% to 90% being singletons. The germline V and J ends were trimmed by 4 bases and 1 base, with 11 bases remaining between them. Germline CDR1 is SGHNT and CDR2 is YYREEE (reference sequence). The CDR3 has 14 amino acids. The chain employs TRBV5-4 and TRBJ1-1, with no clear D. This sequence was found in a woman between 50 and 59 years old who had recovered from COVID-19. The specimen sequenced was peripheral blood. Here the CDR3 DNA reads TGTGCCAGCAGCCTGGTAGAGGGGAACACTGAAGCTTTCTTT. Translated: CASSLVEGNTEAFF. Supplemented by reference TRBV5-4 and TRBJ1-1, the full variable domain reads ETGVTQSPTHLIKTRGQQVTLRCSSQSGHNTVSWYQQALGQGPQFIFQYYREEENGRGNFPPRFSGLQFPNYSSELNVNALELDDSALYLCASSLVEGNTEAFFGQGTRLTVV.